The rows below give T cell receptor beta chains drawn from one sample of a study of shared clonotypes between healthy human individuals. Sequencing used immunoSEQ multiplex PCR; TCRdb keeps in-frame clones, though not all of them. The sample holds a few million clones, around 90% seen once. Sequencing was done on a sample of naive CD4+ T cells sorted from blood. These receptors were obtained from a man in his late teens or twenties in good health. CDR3s include the opening cysteine and the closing phenylalanine or tryptophan. D genes are given only for firm matches. Part of the rows lack a size; the others show once, few, many or a class for expanded clones.

>-|15|-|TRBJ1-4|TRBV27
TGTGCCAGCAGTTTAAGGGTCCCCGAGGAAGAAAAACTGTTTTTT
CASSLRVPEEEKLFF
>TRBD1|11|-|TRBJ1-2|TRBV30
TGTGCCTGCCCGTCAGGGGGAAGTTACACCTTC
CACPSGGSYTF
>-|14|-|TRBJ1-1|TRBV6-5
TGTGCCAGCAGTTACTCGTCCGGGGTGACTGAAGCTTTCTTT
CASSYSSGVTEAFF
>-|11|once|TRBJ2-1|TRBV5-4
TGTGCCAGCAGTTACTTTAATGAGCAGTTCTTC
CASSYFNEQFF
>-|12|-|TRBJ2-5|TRBV27
TGTGCCAGCAGTTTACAAGGGGGGACTCAGTACTTC
CASSLQGGTQYF
>-|13|-|TRBJ2-2|TRBV11-2
TGTGCCAGCAGCTTAGTGTCGGTGGGGGAGCTGTTTTTT
CASSLVSVGELFF
>TRBD1|14|once|TRBJ2-1|TRBV28
TGTGCCAGCAGTTCCTTGACAGGGAGCAATGAGCAGTTCTTC
CASSSLTGSNEQFF
>-|14|-|TRBJ2-3|TRBV9
TGTGCCAGCAGCGTAACTAGCCGGGCAGATACGCAGTATTTT
CASSVTSRADTQYF
>-|15|-|TRBJ2-5|TRBV6-5
TGTGCCAGCAGTACAACCGGGACCCGTGGGGAGACCCAGTACTTC
CASSTTGTRGETQYF
>-|11|-|TRBJ2-1|TRBV7-2
TGTGCCAGCAGCTTAGCGGTTGAGCAGTTCTTC
CASSLAVEQFF
>-|14|few|TRBJ1-1|TRBV18
TGTGCCAGCTCACCAAGCTTGGCGAACACTGAAGCTTTCTTT
CASSPSLANTEAFF
>TRBD2|17|-|TRBJ2-2|TRBV6-4
TGTGCCAGCAGTGACCCCGGGACTAGCGGGAACACCGGGGAGCTGTTTTTT
CASSDPGTSGNTGELFF
>TRBD2|13|-|TRBJ2-7|TRBV28
TGTGCCAGCAGTCGGGACTATCCCTACGAGCAGTACTTC
CASSRDYPYEQYF
>-|13|-|TRBJ1-3|TRBV10-3
TGTGCCATCAGTGAGTCAGGAGGAAACACCATATATTTT
CAISESGGNTIYF
>-|8|-|TRBJ2-1|TRBV7-9
TGTGGGGCCGATGAGCAGTTCTTC
CGADEQFF
>-|14|-|TRBJ1-5|TRBV30
TGTGCCTGGAGTGCTCTAGGGGGCAATCAGCCCCAGCATTTT
CAWSALGGNQPQHF
>TRBD1|14|-|TRBJ1-5|TRBV5-4
TGTGCCAGCAGCTGCCCTAACAGGGGTCAGCCCCAGCATTTT
CASSCPNRGQPQHF
>-|16|-|TRBJ2-6|TRBV28
TGTGCCAGCAGTTTCGGACGGAACTCTGGGGCCAACGTCCTGACTTTC
CASSFGRNSGANVLTF
>-|14|-|TRBJ1-1|TRBV6-1
TGTGCCAGCAGTCAAGGGACGGGGAAGACTGAAGCTTTCTTT
CASSQGTGKTEAFF
>TRBD2|14|-|TRBJ2-7|TRBV10-1
TGCGCCAGCAGTGATACGGGACTAGCCTCCGAGCAGTACTTC
CASSDTGLASEQYF
>TRBD2|15|-|TRBJ2-3|TRBV11-1
TGTGCCAGCAGCTTACAACTAGCGGGGGGAGATACGCAGTATTTT
CASSLQLAGGDTQYF
>-|13|-|TRBJ2-2|TRBV13
TGTGCCAGCAGAAAGACCAATTCCGGGGAGCTGTTTTTT
CASRKTNSGELFF
>TRBD2|14|-|TRBJ2-7|TRBV9
TGTGCCAGCAGCGCGGGGGGAGTCTCCTACGAGCAGTACTTC
CASSAGGVSYEQYF
>-|13|-|TRBJ1-6|TRBV19
TGTGCCAGTAGTACAACCGGGACGTTGACCCTCCACTTT
CASSTTGTLTLHF
>-|13|-|TRBJ2-3|TRBV6-5
TGTGCCAGCAGTTACCGGTCCGGCGATACGCAGTATTTT
CASSYRSGDTQYF
>TRBD1|16|-|TRBJ2-3|TRBV5-1
TGCGCCAGCAGCTTCGATTGGACAGGGCAGGCAGATACGCAGTATTTT
CASSFDWTGQADTQYF
>-|14|-|TRBJ1-1|TRBV27
TGTGCCAGCAGTTTATGGAGCGGTAACACTGAAGCTTTCTTT
CASSLWSGNTEAFF
>TRBD1|16|-|TRBJ1-6|TRBV11-2
TGTGCCAGCAGCTTAACCGGGACAGGGGGCAATTCACCCCTCCACTTT
CASSLTGTGGNSPLHF
>TRBD2|16|-|TRBJ2-4|TRBV9
TGTGCCAGCAGCCTCGGGAATAGCGGGGGGAAAAACATTCAGTACTTC
CASSLGNSGGKNIQYF
>-|14|-|TRBJ2-5|TRBV11-2
TGTGCCAGCAGTTCTTTTGGAGGGCAAGAGACCCAGTACTTC
CASSSFGGQETQYF
>TRBD2|16|-|TRBJ2-3|TRBV4-1
TGCGCCAGCAGCCAGGCTGGGACTAGCGGCACAGATACGCAGTATTTT
CASSQAGTSGTDTQYF
>-|13|-|TRBJ2-3|TRBV12-5
TGTGCTAGTGGTTTGGGGAAAACAGATACGCAGTATTTT
CASGLGKTDTQYF
>-|12|-|TRBJ2-2|TRBV16
TGTGCCAGCAGCCTTGAGAAGAGGGAGCTGTTTTTT
CASSLEKRELFF
>-|10|-|TRBJ2-7|TRBV7-8
TGTGCCACCATGGGGGACGAGCAGTACTTC
CATMGDEQYF
>-|16|-|TRBJ2-5|TRBV7-9
TGTGCCAGCAGCTTAGCTAATTCGGGGATCGGGGAGACCCAGTACTTC
CASSLANSGIGETQYF
>TRBD1|14|-|TRBJ1-1|TRBV7-9
TGTGCCAGCAGCTTGGACAGGACGAACACTGAAGCTTTCTTT
CASSLDRTNTEAFF
>-|14|-|TRBJ2-2|TRBV5-1
TGCGCCAGCAGCGACCCGCGCAAGGCCGGGGAGCTGTTTTTT
CASSDPRKAGELFF
>-|14|-|TRBJ2-3|TRBV5-1
TGCGCCAGCAGCTTGGCCTGGGGGTTTGATACGCAGTATTTT
CASSLAWGFDTQYF
>TRBD1|17|-|TRBJ1-2|TRBV10-3
TGTGCCATCAGACAAACCGGACAGGGGGTTCCGAACTATGGCTACACCTTC
CAIRQTGQGVPNYGYTF
>TRBD2|16|-|TRBJ2-5|TRBV5-5
TGTGCCAGCAGCTCAATCGGGACTAGCGGGAAAGAGACCCAGTACTTC
CASSSIGTSGKETQYF
>TRBD2|14|-|TRBJ2-3|TRBV19
TGTGCCAGTAGTATGGCGGGGGGGGTCGATACGCAGTATTTT
CASSMAGGVDTQYF
>-|15|-|TRBJ2-7|TRBV10-3
TGTGCCATCAGTGATGGGGTGGGAGGTGGGGGCGAGCAGTACTTC
CAISDGVGGGGEQYF
>-|14|-|TRBJ1-1|TRBV9
TGTGCCAGCAGCGTCTTAGGGACTACCACTGAAGCTTTCTTT
CASSVLGTTTEAFF
>-|15|-|TRBJ1-6|TRBV28
TGTGCCAGCAGCCCGCCCCTTTTGACAAATTCACCCCTCCACTTT
CASSPPLLTNSPLHF
>-|13|-|TRBJ1-2|TRBV30
TGTGCCTGGAGCCCCGAGAGTACGTATGGCTACACCTTC
CAWSPESTYGYTF
>-|13|-|TRBJ2-1|TRBV10-1
TGCGCCAGCAGCCGCGGACTGCCCGGAGAGCAGTTCTTC
CASSRGLPGEQFF
>-|14|-|TRBJ1-4|TRBV7-9
TGTGCCAGCAGCTTGTCCAGGGCAGGGGAAAAACTGTTTTTT
CASSLSRAGEKLFF
>-|14|-|TRBJ1-5|TRBV6-5
TGTGCCAGCAGTCCTCCGGGAAGGAATCAGCCCCAGCATTTT
CASSPPGRNQPQHF
>-|16|-|TRBJ1-4|TRBV7-6
TGTGCCAGCAGCTTAGGGAGCCGCCGCATTAATGAAAAACTGTTTTTT
CASSLGSRRINEKLFF
>-|14|-|TRBJ1-1|TRBV5-1
TGCGCCAGCAGCTTGCTACGGGGGACCACTGAAGCTTTCTTT
CASSLLRGTTEAFF
>TRBD1|15|-|TRBJ2-5|TRBV7-3
TGTGCCAGCAGCATGAGGGACAGCCCCCAAGAGACCCAGTACTTC
CASSMRDSPQETQYF
>TRBD1|13|-|TRBJ1-2|TRBV6-6
TGTGCCAGCAGTACAGGGGGCTGGTATGGCTACACCTTC
CASSTGGWYGYTF
>TRBD2|14|-|TRBJ2-7|TRBV5-8
TGTGCCAGCAGCGGGAGGGACGTATACTACGAGCAGTACTTC
CASSGRDVYYEQYF
>TRBD1|15|-|TRBJ2-2|TRBV5-1
TGCGCCAGCAGCCCAACGGGACAGGGGACCGGGGAGCTGTTTTTT
CASSPTGQGTGELFF
>-|18|-|TRBJ1-3|TRBV30
TGTGCCTGGAGTTTTACCCTCTCCACGGGATTCTCTGGAAACACCATATATTTT
CAWSFTLSTGFSGNTIYF